The 15 T cell receptor beta chains given below trace back to one sample, sequenced in a study of blood T cell repertoires in COVID-19. Generated by immunoSEQ multiplex PCR, the TCRdb table keeps only in-frame clones and is missing some. The sample holds 150,000 to 200,000 clones, approximately 81% seen once. Sequencing was performed on peripheral blood. Receptors originate from a man aged 35 to 55 with acute or convalescent COVID-19.

The chain is built from TRBV24-1 and TRBJ2-5; tentatively, D is TRBD2 (5 bases). This CDR3 has 14 residues. V dropped 9 bases and J dropped 0 bases, with 13 bases sitting between them. Germline-derived CDR1 and CDR2 are KGHDR and SFDVKD. CDR3 DNA: TGTGCCACCCGGGATACGACTAACCAAGAGACCCAGTACTTC. Its protein is CATRDTTNQETQYF.

This rearrangement joins TRBV6-5 to TRBJ1-1; possibly TRBD1 for D (6 bases). CDR1 is MNHEY, CDR2 SVGAGI, per germline. V lost 7 bases and J 10 bases, leaving 16 bases between the germline ends. The length of the CDR3 is 12 residues. This CDR3 is CASTPPQGPAFF. CDR3 bases: TGTGCCAGCACCCCACCACAGGGCCCAGCTTTCTTT.

Of note for this clone: In the same sample, other DNA sequences code for this CDR3. The chain is built from TRBV9 and TRBJ2-1; possible D gene TRBD2, 6 bases. This CDR3 is built from 16 residues. The germline CDR1 and CDR2 sequences are SGDLS and YYNGEE. V dropped 0 bases and J dropped 3 bases, with 13 bases sitting between them. Written as DNA, the CDR3 is TGTGCCAGCAGCGTAGGAGGGGACTTATACTACAATGAGCAGTTCTTC. The encoded protein is CASSVGGDLYYNEQFF.

This chain connects TRBV4-2 to TRBJ1-1; no reliable D call. V shed 0 bases and J shed 3 bases, with 17 bases lying between them. Germline V gene sequence: CDR1 LGHNA, CDR2 YNFKEQ. The CDR3 covers 17 residues. CDR3 residues: CASSQDLYLRGDTEAFF. CDR3 DNA: TGTGCCAGCAGCCAAGATCTTTACCTCCGCGGAGACACTGAAGCTTTCTTT.

The V and J genes are TRBV9 and TRBJ2-1; 7 nucleotides match TRBD2. The germline V gene has CDR1 SGDLS and CDR2 YYNGEE. V lost 0 bases, J lost 4 bases, and 1 base stayed unmatched. The CDR3 is made up of 14 amino acids. The CDR3 protein is CASSVGGGYNEQFF. The CDR3, as DNA: TGTGCCAGCAGCGTAGGCGGGGGATACAATGAGCAGTTCTTC. The complete variable domain, with remaining parts taken from reference TRBV9 and TRBJ2-1, reads DSGVTQTPKHLITATGQRVTLRCSPRSGDLSVYWYQQSLDQGLQFLIQYYNGEERAKGNILERFSAQQFPDLHSELNLSSLELGDSALYFCASSVGGGYNEQFFGPGTRLTVL.

V and J are TRBV11-1 and TRBJ2-7; D is undetermined. CDR1 is SGHAT, CDR2 FQDESV, per germline (reference sequence). Trimming cost V 2 bases and J 6 bases, with 8 bases left between them. CDR3 length: 12 residues. The CDR3: CASSLLIAEQYF. CDR3 bases: TGTGCCAGCAGCTTATTGATAGCCGAGCAGTACTTC.

This chain links TRBV20-1 with TRBJ2-4, with unresolved D. Germline loops: CDR1 DFQATT, CDR2 SNEGSKA (reference sequence). There are 11 residues in the CDR3. Trimming left V 5 bases short and J 9 bases short, with 11 bases between. The CDR3 sequence is CSAPSPFIQYF. CDR3 sequence (DNA): TGCAGTGCTCCCTCCCCGTTCATTCAGTACTTC.

V and J are TRBV5-1 and TRBJ1-2, with D hard to call. Germline CDR1 and CDR2: SGHRS and YFSETQ. V was pared by 5 bases and J by 7 bases, with 24 bases between. The CDR3 loop spans 16 amino acids. The CDR3 bases are TGCGCCAGCAGGAAGGAGCCGGGATTAGGTCTTGCTGGCTACACCTTC. Translated: CASRKEPGLGLAGYTF.

Worth noting for this clone: A junction end diverges from the germline sequence, so it may reflect a read error. V gene TRBV11-1 combines with J gene TRBJ1-1, with 8 bases identical to TRBD1. Germline-derived CDR1 and CDR2 are SGHAT and FQDESV (reference sequence). The CDR3 length is 15 residues. CDR3 sequence: CASSSGQGRGTEAFF. CDR3 nucleotides: TGCGCCAGCAGCTCCGGACAGGGCCGGGGCACTGAAGCTTTCTTT.

V and J are TRBV3-1 (or the pseudogene TRBV3-2) and TRBJ2-7; 11 bases fit TRBD2. The CDR3 runs 14 residues. After removal of 7 bases from V and 2 bases from J, the junction contained 4 bases not matched to a gene. Germline V gives CDR1 LGHDT, CDR2 YNNKEL (reference sequence). CDR3 loop: CASKTSGAPYEQYF. Here the CDR3 DNA reads TGTGCCAGCAAGACTAGCGGGGCCCCCTACGAGCAGTACTTC.

V usage is TRBV3-1 (or the pseudogene TRBV3-2) and J usage is TRBJ1-3; D may be TRBD1 (5 bases). Germline CDR1 LGHDT, CDR2 YNNKEL (reference sequence). This CDR3 contains 12 residues. The V gene lost 6 bases and the J gene lost 6 bases, with 9 bases spanning the gap. The CDR3 DNA sequence: TGTGCCAGCAGACGGGACTCAAACACCATATATTTT. This encodes CASRRDSNTIYF.

This sequence joins TRBV7-9 and TRBJ1-5; weak D call: TRBD1 (5 bases). This CDR3 has 16 residues. The V gene lost 3 bases and the J gene lost 1 base, with 13 bases spanning the gap. Germline loops: CDR1 SEHNR, CDR2 FQNEAQ (reference sequence). CDR3 nucleotide sequence: TGTGCCAGCAGCTTTGGCAGGGATAGGAGCAATCAGCCCCAGCATTTT. Its protein is CASSFGRDRSNQPQHF.

The chain carries TRBV7-3 and TRBJ1-1; a possible D gene is TRBD1 (6 bases). This CDR3 has 15 residues. Trimming took off 0 bases at V and 0 bases at J, with 8 bases between the two ends. Germline CDR1 SGHTA, CDR2 FQGTGA. The CDR3 protein is CASSLTGHLNTEAFF. The CDR3 nucleotides read TGTGCCAGCAGCTTAACGGGACACTTGAACACTGAAGCTTTCTTT.

This sequence joins TRBV15 and TRBJ2-1; a weak D match, TRBD1 (8 bases). This CDR3 has 15 amino acids. Per the germline V gene, CDR1 is LNHNV and CDR2 is YYDKDF (reference sequence). V was clipped by 0 bases and J by 9 bases, with 15 bases between them. The CDR3 reads CATSRDPGGGSEQFF. The DNA of the CDR3 is TGTGCCACCAGCAGAGACCCAGGGGGCGGGAGTGAGCAGTTCTTC.

This CDR3 is CASSLGPTRMETQYF. The CDR3 DNA reads as TGTGCCAGCAGCTTGGGTCCGACTAGGATGGAGACCCAGTACTTC. The chain has TRBV7-2 and TRBJ2-5; a weak D match, TRBD2 (6 bases). Germline V gives CDR1 SGHTA, CDR2 FQGNSA. This CDR3 has 15 residues. Trimming took 3 bases from V and 5 from J, leaving 16 bases between them.